This T cell receptor (beta chain) was obtained from a study of early T cells in non-severe SARS-CoV-2 infection. Study results and caveats: VDJdb matching, biased toward anti-spike CD8 responses, missed private and CD4 specificities.

Each single cDNA molecule received a unique molecular identifier. TCRdb re-called the 5' RACE reads with MiXCR, one entry per CDR3 protein. This table has 70,000 to 75,000 distinct CDR3 sequences, 10% to 15% appearing once. The germline V gene encodes CDR1 MDHEN and CDR2 SYDVKM. Trimming took 2 bases from V and 11 from J, leaving 13 bases between them. The CDR3 extends over 14 amino acids. This clonotype was observed a few times. Its antigen remains unidentified. This sequence joins TRBV28 and TRBJ1-6; D is unclear. This TCR derives from an adult who was a healthcare worker with PCR-confirmed SARS-CoV-2 infection or an uninfected control (not recorded which). The source material was whole blood. The CDR3 is CASSLGQALAPLHF. CDR3 DNA: TGTGCCAGCAGTTTAGGGCAGGCCCTGGCACCCCTCCACTTT.